The present T cell receptor (beta chain) was sequenced within a study of response to subunit inactivated influenza vaccine. Concerning this clonotype: Its antigen is undetermined.

V lost 1 base and J lost 6, with 10 bases in between. Germline CDR1 and CDR2: SGHNT and YYREEE (reference sequence). This CDR3 has 14 amino acids. Study results and caveats: Every seasonal influenza vaccination brings in few new T cells, the authors suggested.

TCRdb analysed the RT-PCR reads with MiXCR anew, one entry per CDR3 protein. The table has 450,000 to 600,000 distinct CDR3 sequences, about 8% seen once. The V call is TRBV5-4, the J call TRBJ1-4, with D perhaps TRBD1 (5 bases). The sequence was collected from a man between 45 and 75 years old who received an inactivated influenza vaccine. Sequenced here: PBMCs from blood, sampled roughly 24 months after vaccination. CDR3 in DNA: TGTGCCAGCAGCTTGTCTGGGACGGATGAAAAACTGTTTTTT. Amino acids: CASSLSGTDEKLFF. The full variable domain, in which reference TRBV5-4 and TRBJ1-4 provide the parts outside the CDR3, is ETGVTQSPTHLIKTRGQQVTLRCSSQSGHNTVSWYQQALGQGPQFIFQYYREEENGRGNFPPRFSGLQFPNYSSELNVNALELDDSALYLCASSLSGTDEKLFFGSGTQLSVL.